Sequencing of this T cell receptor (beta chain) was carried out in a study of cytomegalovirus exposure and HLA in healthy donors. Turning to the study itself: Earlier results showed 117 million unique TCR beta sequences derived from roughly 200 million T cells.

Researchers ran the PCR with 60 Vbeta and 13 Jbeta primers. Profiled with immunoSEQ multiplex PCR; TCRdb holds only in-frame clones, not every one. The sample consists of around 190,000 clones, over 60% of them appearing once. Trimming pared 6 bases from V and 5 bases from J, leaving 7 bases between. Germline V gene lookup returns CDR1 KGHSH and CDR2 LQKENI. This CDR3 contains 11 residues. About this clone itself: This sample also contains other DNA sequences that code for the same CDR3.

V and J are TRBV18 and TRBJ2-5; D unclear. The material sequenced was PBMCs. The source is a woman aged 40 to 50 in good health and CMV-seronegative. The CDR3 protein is CASSRQETQYF. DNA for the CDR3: TGTGCCAGCTCCCGTCAGGAGACCCAGTACTTC. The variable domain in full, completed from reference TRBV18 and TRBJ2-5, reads NAGVMQNPRHLVRRRGQEARLRCSPMKGHSHVYWYRQLPEEGLKFMVYLQKENIIDESGMPKERFSAEFPKEGPSILRIQQVVRGDSAAYFCASSRQETQYFGPGTRLLVL.